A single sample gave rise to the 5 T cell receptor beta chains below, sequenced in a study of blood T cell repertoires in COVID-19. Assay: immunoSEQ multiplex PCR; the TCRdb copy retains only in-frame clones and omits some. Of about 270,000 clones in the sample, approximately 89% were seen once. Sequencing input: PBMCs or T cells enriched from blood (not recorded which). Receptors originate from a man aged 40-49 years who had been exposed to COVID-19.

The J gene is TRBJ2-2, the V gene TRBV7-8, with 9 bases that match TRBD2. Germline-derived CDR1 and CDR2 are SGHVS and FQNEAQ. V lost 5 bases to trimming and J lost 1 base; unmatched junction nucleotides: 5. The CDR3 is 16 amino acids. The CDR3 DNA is TGTGCCAGCAGCCTACAGACTAGCGGGAACACCGGGGAGCTGTTTTTT. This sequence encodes CASSLQTSGNTGELFF.

CDR3 coding DNA: TGTGCCAGCAGCTTGGAGGGGGCTAGTTACAATGAGCAGTTCTTC. Its protein product is CASSLEGASYNEQFF. The chain links TRBV9 to TRBJ2-1; D is perhaps TRBD1 (7 bases). The germline CDR1 and CDR2 sequences are SGDLS and YYNGEE. With 4 bases removed from V and 4 bases from J, the gap between germline ends came to 15 bases. The CDR3 runs 15 residues.

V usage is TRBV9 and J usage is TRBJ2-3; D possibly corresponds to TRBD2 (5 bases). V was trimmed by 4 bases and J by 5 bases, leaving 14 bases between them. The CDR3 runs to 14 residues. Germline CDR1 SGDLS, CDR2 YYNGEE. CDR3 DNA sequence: TGTGCCAGCAGCCCGTTACCCGCGGGAGATACGCAGTATTTT. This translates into CASSPLPAGDTQYF.

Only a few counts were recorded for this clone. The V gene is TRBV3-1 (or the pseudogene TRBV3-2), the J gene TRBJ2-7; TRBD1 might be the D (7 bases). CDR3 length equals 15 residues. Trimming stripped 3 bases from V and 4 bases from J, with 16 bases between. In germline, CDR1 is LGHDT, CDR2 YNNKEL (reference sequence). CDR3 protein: CASSQTRTGRYEQYF. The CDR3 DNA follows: TGTGCCAGCAGCCAGACTAGGACAGGTCGTTACGAGCAGTACTTC.

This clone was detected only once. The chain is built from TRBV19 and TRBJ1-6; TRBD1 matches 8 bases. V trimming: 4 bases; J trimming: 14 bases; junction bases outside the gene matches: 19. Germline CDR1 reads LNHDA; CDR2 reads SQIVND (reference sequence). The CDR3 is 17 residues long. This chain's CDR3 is CASSTTFRGQGTRALHF. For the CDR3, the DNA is TGTGCCAGTAGTACCACGTTTCGAGGACAGGGAACGAGGGCCCTCCACTTT.